One sample yielded the 3 T cell receptor beta chains listed below, sequenced in a study of T cell repertoires in cytomegalovirus infection. Their antigens remain unidentified. Via MiXCR, TCRdb re-called the reads, giving one row per CDR3 protein. The sample has fewer than 850,000 distinct CDR3 sequences, 25% to 35% seen once. This material consisted of cultured CD8+ T cells from PBMCs, taken from culture after CMV antigen stimulation. Every receptor here comes from a human donor in good health (CMV status not recorded). Some clones in this sample may be carry-over from other donors' samples.

The table lists this clonotype with a few counts. The rearrangement joins TRBV7-9 to TRBJ1-1; 7 bases are a match to TRBD1. Looked up from germline, CDR1 is SEHNR and CDR2 is FQNEAQ (reference sequence). With 5 bases clipped from V and 2 bases from J, the junction kept 2 bases outside the gene matches. This CDR3 spans 13 amino acids. DNA of the CDR3: TGTGCCAGCAGCACAGGGGTTAACACTGAAGCTTTCTTT. Its translation is CASSTGVNTEAFF.

This clonotype was counted only a few times. The chain is built from TRBV19 and TRBJ2-7; D possibly corresponds to TRBD2 (6 bases). The V and J ends lost 6 bases and 0 bases respectively, with 12 bases between them. CDR3 length: 14 residues. Germline CDR1 and CDR2: LNHDA and SQIVND (reference sequence). The chain's CDR3 is CASRERLDSYEQYV. In nucleotides, the CDR3 is TGTGCCAGTAGGGAGAGACTAGACTCCTACGAGCAGTACGTC.

This chain links TRBV27 with TRBJ1-5; 8 nucleotides agree with TRBD1. From germline, CDR1 is MNHEY and CDR2 SMNVEV (reference sequence). The CDR3 extends over 15 amino acids. V lost 3 bases, J lost 3 bases, and 4 bases stayed unmatched. Written as DNA, the CDR3 is TGTGCCAGCAGTTTGTACAGGGGGGCCAATCAGCCCCAGCATTTT. Residues: CASSLYRGANQPQHF.